The 8 T cell receptor beta chains below come from one sample, sequenced in a study of T-cell reconstitution after alpha-beta-depleted transplantation in children. Unique molecular identifiers were incorporated during preparation of the TCRbeta library. TCRdb fed the PCR reads into MiXCR, producing one record per CDR3 protein. The profile shows 140,000 to 150,000 distinct CDR3 sequences, roughly 8.8% of them singletons. The sequences come from PBMCs, mostly from graft donor cells, collected 180 days after TCRalphabeta/CD19-depleted stem cell transplant. All receptors come from a female patient aged 2-9 years who had a stem cell transplant for congenital amegakaryocytic thrombocytopenia, so the T cells may come from the graft donor.

This clonotype was counted only a few times. The chain combines TRBV18 with TRBJ2-7; 9 nucleotides agree with TRBD2. The CDR3 runs 15 residues. The germline gives CDR1 KGHSH, CDR2 LQKENI. The J segment lost 7 bases and the V segment lost 1 base, leaving 8 bases of the junction unmatched. DNA for the CDR3: TGTGCCAGCTCACCACTTCTAGCGGGATCGGGGGAGCAGTACTTC. It is translated as CASSPLLAGSGEQYF. The full variable domain, with the rest looked up from reference TRBV18 and TRBJ2-7, is NAGVMQNPRHLVRRRGQEARLRCSPMKGHSHVYWYRQLPEEGLKFMVYLQKENIIDESGMPKERFSAEFPKEGPSILRIQQVVRGDSAAYFCASSPLLAGSGEQYFGPGTRLTVT.

This clonotype was counted ten times or more. The chain combines TRBV28 with TRBJ2-1; 15 bases align to TRBD2. The germline CDR1 and CDR2 sequences are MDHEN and SYDVKM. The trim removed 7 bases at V and 7 bases at J, leaving 8 bases unmatched. The CDR3 spans 16 residues. The CDR3 bases are TGTGCCAGCATCCTCGGACTAGCGGGAGGGCCAAATGAGCAGTTCTTC. Translating gives CASILGLAGGPNEQFF.

This chain links TRBV29-1 with TRBJ2-7; D gene uncertain. V lost 0 bases and J lost 3, with 9 bases in between. The CDR3 runs 13 residues. The V gene's germline CDR1 is SQVTM and CDR2 ANQGSEA. The CDR3 reads CSVEDTSRYEQYF. As DNA, the CDR3 is TGCAGCGTTGAAGACACATCACGCTACGAGCAGTACTTC.

On this clonotype itself: Given a much more abundant clone one base away, this may be a read error. This CDR3 is missing its conserved last phenylalanine or tryptophan, likely due to a read error. This rearrangement joins TRBV12-3 or TRBV12-4 to TRBJ1-5; 7 bases map to TRBD1. With 2 bases clipped from V and 3 bases from J, the junction kept 7 bases outside the gene matches. This CDR3 comprises 16 residues. The CDR3 here is CASSLMGTGVNQPQHL. The CDR3 DNA is TGTGCCAGCAGTTTAATGGGTACAGGGGTCAATCAGCCCCAGCATTTG.

This clonotype was counted ten times or more. The DNA of the CDR3 is TGTGCCAGCAGATCTCCGGGCCACTACGAGCAGTACTTC. It yields the protein CASRSPGHYEQYF. The chain employs TRBV28 and TRBJ2-7; D gene uncertain. CDR3 length equals 13 residues. Germline CDR1 reads MDHEN; CDR2 reads SYDVKM. Trimming shortened V by 6 bases and J by 3 bases, and 12 bases separated the two germline ends.

This clonotype showed up just a few times. The genes are TRBV30 and TRBJ1-5; no clear D. CDR1 and CDR2 from the germline V gene are GTSNPN and SVGIG (reference sequence). V was clipped by 2 bases and J by 7 bases, with 12 bases between them. CDR3 length: 13 amino acids. This chain's CDR3 is CAWSSGMRQPQHF. CDR3 in DNA: TGTGCCTGGAGTTCTGGAATGCGGCAGCCCCAGCATTTT.

This clonotype was seen many times. This chain links TRBV11-2 with TRBJ1-3, with TRBD1 matching 10 bases. The length of the CDR3 is 15 residues. Unmatched junction bases numbered 5, after V lost 5 bases and J lost 4 bases. Germline CDR1 SGHAT, CDR2 FQNNGV. The CDR3 region has the DNA TGTGCCAGCAGCCCGCGGACAGGGGGAGGAAACACCATATATTTT. Its translation is CASSPRTGGGNTIYF.

This clonotype was counted only a few times. This sequence joins TRBV6-1 and TRBJ2-2; D ambiguous. The V and J ends lost 2 bases and 7 bases respectively, with 8 bases between them. CDR1 is MNHNS, CDR2 SASEGT, per germline. CDR3 length equals 13 residues. CDR3 sequence reads: CASSEWNYGELFF. Here the CDR3 DNA reads TGTGCCAGCAGTGAATGGAACTACGGGGAGCTGTTTTTT.